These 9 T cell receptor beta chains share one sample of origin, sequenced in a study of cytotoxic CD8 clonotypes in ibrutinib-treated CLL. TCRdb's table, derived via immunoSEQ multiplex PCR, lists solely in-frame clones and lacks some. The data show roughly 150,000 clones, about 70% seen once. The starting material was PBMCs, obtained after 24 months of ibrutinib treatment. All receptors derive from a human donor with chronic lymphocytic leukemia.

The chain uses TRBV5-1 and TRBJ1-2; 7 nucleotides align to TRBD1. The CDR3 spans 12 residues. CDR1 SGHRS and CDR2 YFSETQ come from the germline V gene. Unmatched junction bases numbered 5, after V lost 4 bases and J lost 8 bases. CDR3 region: CASSPGDSGYTF. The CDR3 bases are TGCGCCAGCAGCCCAGGGGACAGCGGCTACACCTTC.

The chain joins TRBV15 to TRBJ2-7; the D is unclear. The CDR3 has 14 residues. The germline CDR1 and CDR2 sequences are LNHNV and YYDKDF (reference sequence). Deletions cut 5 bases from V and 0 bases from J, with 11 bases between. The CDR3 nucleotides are TGTGCCACCAGCGTCACCCCGAGCTCCTACGAGCAGTACTTC. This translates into CATSVTPSSYEQYF.

CDR3 sequence reads: CASSLSSGSTGELFF. CDR3 DNA: TGCGCCAGCAGCTTGTCTAGCGGGAGTACCGGGGAGCTGTTTTTT. The chain joins TRBV5-1 to TRBJ2-2; 10 nucleotides line up with TRBD2. V lost 1 base and J lost 5; bases outside the gene matches: 2. Germline V gives CDR1 SGHRS, CDR2 YFSETQ. The length of the CDR3 is 15 residues.

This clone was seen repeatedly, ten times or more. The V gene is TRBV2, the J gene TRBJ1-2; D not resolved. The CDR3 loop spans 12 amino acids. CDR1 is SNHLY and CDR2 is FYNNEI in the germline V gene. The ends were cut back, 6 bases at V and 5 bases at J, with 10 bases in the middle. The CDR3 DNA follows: TGTGCCAGCAGCCAGGTCCCTTATGGCTACACCTTC. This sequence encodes CASSQVPYGYTF.

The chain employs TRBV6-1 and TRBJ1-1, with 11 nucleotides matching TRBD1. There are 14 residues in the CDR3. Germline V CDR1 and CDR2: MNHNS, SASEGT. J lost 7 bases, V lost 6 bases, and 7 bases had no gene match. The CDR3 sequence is CASRPGQGGIEAFF. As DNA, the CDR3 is TGTGCCAGCAGACCGGGACAGGGGGGGATTGAAGCTTTCTTT.

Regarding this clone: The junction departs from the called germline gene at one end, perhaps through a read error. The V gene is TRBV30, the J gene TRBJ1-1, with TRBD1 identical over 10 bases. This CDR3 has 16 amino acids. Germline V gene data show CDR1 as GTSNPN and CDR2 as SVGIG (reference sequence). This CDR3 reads CAWSRQGATRNAEAFF. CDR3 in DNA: TGTGCCTGGAGCCGACAGGGGGCGACCCGGAACGCTGAAGCTTTCTTT.

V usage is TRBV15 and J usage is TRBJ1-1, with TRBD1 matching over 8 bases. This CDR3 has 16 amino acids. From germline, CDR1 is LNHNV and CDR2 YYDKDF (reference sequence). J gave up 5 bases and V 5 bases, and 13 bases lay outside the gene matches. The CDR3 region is CATSPGGGLRETEAFF. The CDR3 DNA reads TGTGCCACCAGCCCAGGGGGCGGACTCCGGGAAACTGAAGCTTTCTTT.

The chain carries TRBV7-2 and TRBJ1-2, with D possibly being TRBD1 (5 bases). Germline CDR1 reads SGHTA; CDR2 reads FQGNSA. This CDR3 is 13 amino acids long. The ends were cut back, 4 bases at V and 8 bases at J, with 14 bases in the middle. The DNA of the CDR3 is TGTGCCAGCAGCTGGGGCAGGGATGTGGGCTACACCTTC. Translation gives CASSWGRDVGYTF.

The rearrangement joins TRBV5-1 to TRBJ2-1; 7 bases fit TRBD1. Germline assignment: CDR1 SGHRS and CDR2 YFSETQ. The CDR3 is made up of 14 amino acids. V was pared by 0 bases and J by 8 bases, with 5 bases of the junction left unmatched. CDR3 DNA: TGCGCCAGCAGCTTGGGGCAGGGGGTCCATGAGCAGTTCTTC. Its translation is CASSLGQGVHEQFF.